The 26 T cell receptor beta chains given below trace back to one sample, sequenced in a study of OX40 agonist ivuxolimab in advanced cancers. TCRdb keeps only in-frame clones here, not all; method: immunoSEQ multiplex PCR. The repertoire holds 59,000 or so clones, roughly 82% seen once, with around 3.8% in the top ten. Sequenced material: CD4+ or CD8+ T cells sorted from blood, taken in a trial of the OX40 agonist ivuxolimab. These receptors were collected from an adult with an advanced solid tumor such as melanoma, head and neck, liver or kidney cancer.

The rearrangement links TRBV5-1 to TRBJ2-1; D is tentatively TRBD1 or TRBD2 (5 bases each). The V and J ends lost 4 bases and 4 bases respectively, with 15 bases between them. In germline, CDR1 is SGHRS, CDR2 YFSETQ. This CDR3 region has 15 residues. The DNA of the CDR3 is TGCGCCAGCAGCCGCCTGGGACGTGATTACAATGAGCAGTTCTTC. Amino acids: CASSRLGRDYNEQFF. The complete variable domain, with remaining parts taken from reference TRBV5-1 and TRBJ2-1, reads KAGVTQTPRYLIKTRGQQVTLSCSPISGHRSVSWYQQTPGQGLQFLFEYFSETQRNKGNFPGRFSGRQFSNSRSEMNVSTLELGDSALYLCASSRLGRDYNEQFFGPGTRLTVL.

This clone was seen a single time. J is TRBJ2-5 and V is TRBV7-2, with a tentative D call TRBD2 (6 bases). The ends were cut back, 7 bases at V and 1 base at J, with 16 bases in the middle. The CDR3 has 15 amino acids. CDR1 is SGHTA and CDR2 is FQGNSA in the germline V gene. The CDR3 is CASTLGAGTQETQYF. As DNA, the CDR3 is TGTGCCAGCACCCTTGGGGCGGGGACCCAAGAGACCCAGTACTTC.

The V call is TRBV7-3, the J call TRBJ1-1, with 9 bases identical to TRBD1. Germline V gives CDR1 SGHTA, CDR2 FQGTGA. The CDR3 has 14 amino acids. V was clipped by 5 bases and J by 8 bases; unmatched bases: 9. The CDR3 region is CASSLTGTGSEAFF. The CDR3 coding sequence is TGTGCCAGCAGCCTCACCGGGACAGGGTCCGAAGCTTTCTTT.

The J gene is TRBJ1-1, the V gene TRBV6-5, with TRBD1 matching 7 bases. This CDR3 is 13 amino acids long. V trimming: 10 bases; J trimming: 4 bases; junction bases outside the gene matches: 9. The germline CDR1 and CDR2 sequences are MNHEY and SVGAGI. CDR3 bases: TGTGCCACCCAAACAGGGGTGGTCACTGAAGCTTTCTTT. Encoded protein: CATQTGVVTEAFF.

The chain employs TRBV25-1 and TRBJ2-7; D may match TRBD1 or TRBD2 (7 bases each). The germline gives CDR1 MGHDK, CDR2 SYGVNS. The CDR3 contains 15 residues. The ends were cut back, 7 bases at V and 6 bases at J, with 22 bases in the middle. CDR3 sequence reads: CASIGPRGRASEQYF. The CDR3 DNA is TGTGCCAGCATAGGCCCCAGGGGGAGGGCCAGCGAGCAGTACTTC.

The chain recombines TRBV25-1 with TRBJ1-6; maybe TRBD1 (6 bases). The germline CDR1 and CDR2 sequences are MGHDK and SYGVNS. The CDR3 is made up of 11 amino acids. Trimming stripped 4 bases from V and 14 bases from J, with 9 bases between. The chain's CDR3 is CASSGYRALHF. CDR3 coding DNA: TGTGCCAGCAGTGGGTACAGGGCCCTCCACTTT.

This rearrangement joins TRBV19 to TRBJ2-5, with D maybe TRBD2 (7 bases). The germline V gene has CDR1 LNHDA and CDR2 SQIVND (reference sequence). With 3 bases removed from V and 5 bases from J, the gap between germline ends came to 10 bases. This CDR3 spans 13 amino acids. The CDR3 sequence is CASSMGGGETQYF. The CDR3, as DNA: TGTGCCAGTAGTATGGGGGGGGGCGAGACCCAGTACTTC.

The CDR3 here is CASTSDTYSSYEQYF. DNA of the CDR3: TGTGCCAGCACCTCGGACACATACAGCTCCTACGAGCAGTACTTC. The gene calls are TRBV7-9 and TRBJ2-7, with a possible D match to TRBD1 (5 bases). Trimming cost V 7 bases and J 0 bases, with 16 bases left between them. The CDR3 spans 15 residues. Germline-derived CDR1 and CDR2 are SEHNR and FQNEAQ (reference sequence).

The chain has TRBV6-5 and TRBJ1-3; D perhaps matches TRBD1 (6 bases). CDR1 is MNHEY, CDR2 SVGAGI, per germline. There are 14 residues in the CDR3. Trimming pared 6 bases from V and 4 bases from J, leaving 13 bases between. CDR3 DNA sequence: TGTGCCAGCAGGCTACAGGGTGTCGGAAACACCATATATTTT. Residues: CASRLQGVGNTIYF.

This clone was observed a handful of times. V usage is TRBV29-1 and J usage is TRBJ1-1; TRBD1 matches at 7 bases. The CDR3 spans 13 residues. Germline CDR1 is SQVTM and CDR2 is ANQGSEA. CDR3 in DNA: TGCGGCACGCTGGACAGGATGGAATCCGAAGCTTTCTTT. Protein: CGTLDRMESEAFF. The variable domain in full, completed from reference TRBV29-1 and TRBJ1-1, reads SAVISQKPSRDICQRGTSLTIQCQVDSQVTMMFWYRQQPGQSLTLIATANQGSEATYESGFVIDKFPISRPNLTFSTLTVSNMSPEDSSIYLCGTLDRMESEAFFGQGTRLTVV.

The rearrangement joins TRBV11-2 to TRBJ2-7; 8 nucleotides line up with TRBD1. The CDR3 spans 13 residues. With V trimmed by 7 bases and J by 11 bases, 13 bases remained unmatched. Germline values: CDR1 SGHAT, CDR2 FQNNGV. The CDR3 loop reads CASTPAGQVIEYF. CDR3 nucleotides: TGTGCCAGCACCCCGGCGGGACAGGTGATTGAGTACTTC. Supplemented by reference TRBV11-2 and TRBJ2-7, the full variable domain reads EAGVAQSPRYKIIEKRQSVAFWCNPISGHATLYWYQQILGQGPKLLIQFQNNGVVDDSQLPKDRFSAERLKGVDSTLKIQPAKLEDSAVYLCASTPAGQVIEYFGPGTRLTVT.

The chain combines TRBV4-3 with TRBJ1-2; D unclear. Germline CDR1 reads LGHNA; CDR2 reads YSLEER. The germline V and J ends were trimmed by 0 bases and 1 base, with 9 bases remaining between them. This CDR3 has 15 residues. In nucleotides, the CDR3 is TGCGCCAGCAGCCAAGATTCTGGAGGTAACTATGGCTACACCTTC. Translation: CASSQDSGGNYGYTF.

J is TRBJ1-1 and V is TRBV14; 7 nucleotides agree with TRBD1. J lost 11 bases, V lost 4 bases, and 10 bases had no gene match. The CDR3 spans 13 residues. Germline V gene data show CDR1 as SGHDN and CDR2 as FVKESK. The CDR3 here is CASSRAGTAAAFF. The CDR3 DNA reads as TGTGCCAGCAGCCGGGCCGGGACAGCCGCGGCTTTCTTT.

The V call is TRBV4-1, the J call TRBJ2-1; 13 nucleotides align to TRBD2. CDR1 and CDR2 (germline): MGHRA, YSYEKL. The V and J ends lost 0 bases and 7 bases, in that order; junction bases with no gene match: 21. The CDR3 has 22 amino acids. The CDR3 region has the DNA TGCGCCAGCAGCCAAGATGGTCAGTGGGAACTAGCGGGAGGGCGGGGAACGAATGAGCAGTTCTTC. Translated, it gives CASSQDGQWELAGGRGTNEQFF.

This chain connects TRBV7-2 to TRBJ1-1; D possibly corresponds to TRBD1 (5 bases). The V gene's germline CDR1 is SGHTA and CDR2 FQGNSA. This CDR3 is 15 amino acids long. V was pared by 2 bases and J by 0 bases, with 10 bases between. The CDR3 bases are TGTGCCAGCAGCTTACTGGGACTGCTGAACACTGAAGCTTTCTTT. Its translation is CASSLLGLLNTEAFF.

The rearrangement joins TRBV6-1 to TRBJ2-3; 8 bases are shared with TRBD1. After removal of 0 bases from V and 1 base from J, the junction contained 6 bases not matched to a gene. CDR3 length: 17 residues. In germline, CDR1 is MNHNS, CDR2 SASEGT. CDR3 sequence: CASSEAGTGLGTDTQYF. In DNA, the CDR3 is TGTGCCAGCAGTGAAGCGGGGACAGGTTTAGGCACAGATACGCAGTATTTT.

This clone has just one count. J is TRBJ2-3 and V is TRBV19; 12 bases match TRBD1. The length of the CDR3 is 17 residues. Looked up from germline, CDR1 is LNHDA and CDR2 is SQIVND (reference sequence). J gave up 0 bases and V 6 bases, and 7 bases lay outside the gene matches. DNA of the CDR3: TGTGCCAGTAGCACTGGGACAGGGGGCCGGAGCACAGATACGCAGTATTTT. Translation: CASSTGTGGRSTDTQYF.

V is TRBV9 and J is TRBJ2-1; tentative D call: TRBD2 (5 bases). The CDR3 sequence is 18 residues long. The V and J ends lost 4 bases and 2 bases respectively, with 22 bases between them. Germline V gene lookup returns CDR1 SGDLS and CDR2 YYNGEE. DNA for the CDR3: TGTGCCAGCAGCCTATTTTGGGCGGGTGGATTAACCTACAATGAGCAGTTCTTC. Protein: CASSLFWAGGLTYNEQFF.

The chain joins TRBV11-2 to TRBJ1-1; 8 bases fit TRBD1. The CDR3 has 14 amino acids. Germline-derived CDR1 and CDR2 are SGHAT and FQNNGV. The trim removed 5 bases at V and 4 bases at J, leaving 6 bases unmatched. CDR3 in DNA: TGTGCCAGCAGCGCCGACAGGGGAAGCACTGAAGCTTTCTTT. Its translation: CASSADRGSTEAFF.

This rearrangement joins TRBV10-2 to TRBJ2-7, with a weak D call TRBD1 (7 bases). The germline gives CDR1 WSHSY, CDR2 SAAADI. Trimming shortened V by 6 bases and J by 3 bases, and 18 bases separated the two germline ends. The CDR3 loop spans 15 amino acids. CDR3 nucleotides: TGCGCCAGCAGGGAGGGGGCAGTCGCCTTCTACGAGCAGTACTTC. Protein sequence: CASREGAVAFYEQYF.

The chain combines TRBV9 with TRBJ1-5; D gene unclear. Trimming cost V 4 bases and J 3 bases, with 8 bases left between them. This CDR3 is 13 amino acids long. From germline, CDR1 is SGDLS and CDR2 YYNGEE. The DNA for the CDR3 is TGTGCCAGCAGCTTAGATTTCAATCAGCCCCAGCATTTT. Its translation is CASSLDFNQPQHF.

The V call is TRBV15, the J call TRBJ1-1; D is perhaps TRBD1 (5 bases). This CDR3 region has 14 residues. The V end lost 0 bases, the J end lost 6 bases, and 11 bases lay between the germline ends. Germline CDR1 and CDR2: LNHNV and YYDKDF (reference sequence). CDR3 coding DNA: TGTGCCACCAGCAGAGATCGAGGGACTGCTGAAGCTTTCTTT. Its translation: CATSRDRGTAEAFF.

The chain recombines TRBV7-6 with TRBJ1-6; D gene uncertain. CDR1 is SGHVS, CDR2 FNYEAQ, per germline. This CDR3 region has 15 residues. V gave up 1 base and J gave up 6 bases, with 10 bases separating them. The CDR3 bases are TGTGCCAGCAGCTTAGGGGAATTCCCTAATTCACCCCTCCACTTT. Its translation is CASSLGEFPNSPLHF.

This sequence joins TRBV29-1 and TRBJ2-7; 10 nucleotides match TRBD1. V trimming: 6 bases; J trimming: 3 bases; junction bases outside the gene matches: 8. CDR1 is SQVTM and CDR2 is ANQGSEA in the germline V gene. The CDR3 runs 14 residues. CDR3 sequence: CSVETGTGDYEQYF. CDR3 in DNA: TGCAGCGTCGAAACCGGGACAGGGGACTACGAGCAGTACTTC.

The CDR3 loop is CASSHSPETNSPLHF. The CDR3 DNA reads TGTGCCAGCAGCCATAGTCCTGAGACAAACTCACCCCTCCACTTT. The V gene is TRBV7-9, the J gene TRBJ1-6; D not certain. The CDR3 runs 15 residues. V was shortened by 5 bases and J by 10 bases, with 18 bases between the two germline ends. Germline loops: CDR1 SEHNR, CDR2 FQNEAQ (reference sequence). Complete variable domain (other parts from reference TRBV7-9 and TRBJ1-6): DTGVSQNPRHKITKRGQNVTFRCDPISEHNRLYWYRQTLGQGPEFLTYFQNEAQLEKSRLLSDRFSAERPKGSFSTLEIQRTEQGDSAMYLCASSHSPETNSPLHFGNGTRLTVT.

The chain carries TRBV5-1 and TRBJ2-7; a possible D gene is TRBD2 (7 bases). Germline assignment: CDR1 SGHRS and CDR2 YFSETQ. V was cut by 2 bases and J by 6 bases, with 12 bases left in between. This CDR3 region has 13 residues. The CDR3 spells CASSFTGGREQYF. The CDR3 DNA sequence: TGCGCCAGCAGCTTTACCGGGGGGCGCGAGCAGTACTTC.